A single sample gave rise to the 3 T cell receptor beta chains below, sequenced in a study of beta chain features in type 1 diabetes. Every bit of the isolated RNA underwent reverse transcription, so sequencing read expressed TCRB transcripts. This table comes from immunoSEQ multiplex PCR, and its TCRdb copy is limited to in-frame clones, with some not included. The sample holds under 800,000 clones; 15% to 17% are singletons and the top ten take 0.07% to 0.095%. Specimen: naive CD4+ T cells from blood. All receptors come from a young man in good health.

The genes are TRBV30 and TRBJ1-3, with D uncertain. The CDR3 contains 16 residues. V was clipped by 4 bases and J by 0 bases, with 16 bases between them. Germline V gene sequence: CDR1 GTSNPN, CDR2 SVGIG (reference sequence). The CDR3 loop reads CAWTPRVLRSGNTIYF. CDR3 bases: TGTGCCTGGACCCCACGGGTCCTGCGCTCTGGAAACACCATATATTTT. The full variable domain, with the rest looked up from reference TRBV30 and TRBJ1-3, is SQTIHQWPATLVQPVGSPLSLECTVEGTSNPNLYWYRQAAGRGLQLLFYSVGIGQISSEVPQNLSASRPQDRQFILSSKKLLLSDSGFYLCAWTPRVLRSGNTIYFGEGSWLTVV.

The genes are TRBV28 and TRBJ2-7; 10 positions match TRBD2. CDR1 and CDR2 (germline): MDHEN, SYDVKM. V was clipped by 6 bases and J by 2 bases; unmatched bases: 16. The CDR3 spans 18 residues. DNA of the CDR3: TGTGCCAGCAGCTTAACTAGCGGGGCCTCTTTCCAAGCCTACGAGCAGTACTTC. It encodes CASSLTSGASFQAYEQYF.

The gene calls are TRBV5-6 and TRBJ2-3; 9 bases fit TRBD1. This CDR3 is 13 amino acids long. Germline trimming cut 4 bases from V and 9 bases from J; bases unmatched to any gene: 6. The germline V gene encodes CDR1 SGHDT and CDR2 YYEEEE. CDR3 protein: CASSPDRGKTQYF. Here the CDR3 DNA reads TGTGCCAGCAGCCCGGACAGGGGTAAAACGCAGTATTTT.